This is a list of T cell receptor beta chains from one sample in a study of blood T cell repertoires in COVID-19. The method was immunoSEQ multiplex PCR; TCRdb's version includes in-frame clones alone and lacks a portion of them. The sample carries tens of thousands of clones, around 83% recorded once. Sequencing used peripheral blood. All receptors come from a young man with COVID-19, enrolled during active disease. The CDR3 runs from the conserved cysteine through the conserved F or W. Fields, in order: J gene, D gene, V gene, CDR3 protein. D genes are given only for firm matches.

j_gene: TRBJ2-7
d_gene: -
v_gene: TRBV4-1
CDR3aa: CASSFRTIPHEQYF

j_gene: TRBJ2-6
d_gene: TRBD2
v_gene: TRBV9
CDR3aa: CASSVAAGGPSSGANVLTF

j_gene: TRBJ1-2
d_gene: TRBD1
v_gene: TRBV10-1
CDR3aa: CASSPDRGAGYTF

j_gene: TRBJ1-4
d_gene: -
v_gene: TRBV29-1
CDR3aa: CSVAGGVNEKLFF

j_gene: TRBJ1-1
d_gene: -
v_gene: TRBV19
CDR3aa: CASTAGGSNTEAFF

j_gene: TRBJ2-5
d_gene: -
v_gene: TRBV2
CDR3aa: CASRDRSGQETQYF

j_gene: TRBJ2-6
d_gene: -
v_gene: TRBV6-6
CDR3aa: CASSYGGGGANVLTF

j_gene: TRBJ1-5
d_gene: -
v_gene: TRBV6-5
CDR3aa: CASSFRQGHNQPQHF

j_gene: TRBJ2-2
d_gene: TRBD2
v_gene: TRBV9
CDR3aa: CASSVGRESSERELFF

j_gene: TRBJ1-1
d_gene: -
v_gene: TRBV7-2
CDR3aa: CASSADTEAFF

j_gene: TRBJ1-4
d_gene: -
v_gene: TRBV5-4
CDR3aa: CASSPATNEKLFF

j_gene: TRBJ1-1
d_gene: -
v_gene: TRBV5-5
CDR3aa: CASSPWVGEAFF

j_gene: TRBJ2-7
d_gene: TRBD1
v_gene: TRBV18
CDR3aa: CASSGIGTGRYEQYF

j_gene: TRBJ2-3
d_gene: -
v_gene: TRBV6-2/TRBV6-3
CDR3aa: CASSFLLAAPTDTQYF

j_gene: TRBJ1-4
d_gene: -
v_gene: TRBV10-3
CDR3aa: CAISESGHSGKKLFF

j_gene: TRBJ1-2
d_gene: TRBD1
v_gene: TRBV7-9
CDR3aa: CASSLGGQGSLRYGYTF

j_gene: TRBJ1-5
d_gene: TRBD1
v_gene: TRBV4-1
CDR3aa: CASSSSWEGGARQPQHF

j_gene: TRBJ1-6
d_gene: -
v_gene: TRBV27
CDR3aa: CASSLGSPLHF

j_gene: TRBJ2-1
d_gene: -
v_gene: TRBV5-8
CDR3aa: CASSYNRRDINRYNEQFF

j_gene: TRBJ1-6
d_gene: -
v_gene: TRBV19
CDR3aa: CASSTDSVNSPLHF

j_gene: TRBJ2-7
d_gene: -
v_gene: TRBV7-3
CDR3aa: CASSLGRGRGTDEQYF

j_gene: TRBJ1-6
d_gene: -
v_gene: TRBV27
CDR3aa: CASSSAVSYNSPLHF

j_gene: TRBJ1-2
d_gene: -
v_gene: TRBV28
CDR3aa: CASSSSGPGGYTF

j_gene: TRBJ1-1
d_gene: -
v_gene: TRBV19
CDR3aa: CASNPGIKNTEAFF

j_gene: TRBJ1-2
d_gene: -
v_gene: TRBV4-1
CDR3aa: CASSPGEGGYGYTF

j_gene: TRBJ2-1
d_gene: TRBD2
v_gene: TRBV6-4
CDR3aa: CASSRTSESYEQFF

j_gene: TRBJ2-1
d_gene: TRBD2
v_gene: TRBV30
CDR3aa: CAWSSGTSHEQFF

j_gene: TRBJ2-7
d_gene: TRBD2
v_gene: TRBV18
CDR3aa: CASSPPGLASYEQYF

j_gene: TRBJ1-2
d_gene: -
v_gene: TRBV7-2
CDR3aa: CASSPRGGRDGYTF

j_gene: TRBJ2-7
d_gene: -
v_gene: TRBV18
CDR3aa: CASSPTPGDYEQYF

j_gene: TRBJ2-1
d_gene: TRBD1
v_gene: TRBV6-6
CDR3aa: CASSRRVWDRGVGNEQFF

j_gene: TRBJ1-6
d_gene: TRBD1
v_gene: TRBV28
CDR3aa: CASSHRDRDVSCDSPLHF

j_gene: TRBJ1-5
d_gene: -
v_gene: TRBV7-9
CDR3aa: CASSLRAGSNQPQHF

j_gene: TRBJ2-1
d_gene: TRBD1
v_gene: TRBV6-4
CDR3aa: CASSDLPQGAYNEQFF

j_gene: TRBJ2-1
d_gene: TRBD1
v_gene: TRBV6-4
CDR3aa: CASSLQGAVDEQFF

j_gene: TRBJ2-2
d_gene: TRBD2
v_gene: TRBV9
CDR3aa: CASSLRQGLGARTGELFF

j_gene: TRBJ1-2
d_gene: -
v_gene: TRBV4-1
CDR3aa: CASGERVDYGYTF

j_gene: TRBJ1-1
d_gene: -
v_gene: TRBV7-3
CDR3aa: CASSIPGNTEAFF

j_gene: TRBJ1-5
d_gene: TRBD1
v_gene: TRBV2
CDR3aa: CASKAGQAGQPQHF

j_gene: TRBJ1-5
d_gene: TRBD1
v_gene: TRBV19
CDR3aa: CASSMEGKGASQPQHF

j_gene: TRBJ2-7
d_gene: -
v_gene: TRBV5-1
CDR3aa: CASSTDGQSYEQYF

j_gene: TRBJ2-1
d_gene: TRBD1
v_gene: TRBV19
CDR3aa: CASSSLGRGLEDSSYNEQFF